This record covers a single T cell receptor (beta chain). This sample was included in a study of blood T cell repertoires in COVID-19. Assay used: immunoSEQ multiplex PCR; TCRdb lists only in-frame clones, some missing. The sample shows 170,000 or so clones, 75% to 90% of them seen only once. Germline V CDR1 and CDR2: SEHNR, FQNEAQ (reference sequence). The V end was cut by 1 base, the J end by 7 bases, with 7 bases between. The CDR3 is 13 residues long. All enrollees were about 18 to 89 years old and from around 25 US areas. Two negative PCRs, clearance, or symptom resolution were required of recovered Cohort 3 donors.

The sequenced material came from PBMCs or T cells enriched from blood (not recorded which). V usage is TRBV7-9 and J usage is TRBJ2-2, with D uncertain. The receptor was isolated from a man aged 35-49 years who had recovered from COVID-19. The CDR3 DNA reads TGTGCCAGCAGCTTAGTGGCACACGGGGAGCTGTTTTTT. Translation: CASSLVAHGELFF.